The sequence of this T cell receptor (beta chain) was determined in a study of memory CD8 T cells in hepatitis C reinfection. Study context: Samples late or after reinfection came 12 to 24 weeks post-detection. Study findings and constraints: Only four or five donors prevented definitive conclusions about public clonotypes.

Clones were read by immunoSEQ multiplex PCR, and TCRdb kept only the in-frame ones, dropping some. Among about 50,000 clones, 89% were seen once, and the ten largest hold 0.72%. Stated time point: late/post reinfection, 12 to 24 weeks after detection. The sorted cells went straight to TCR sequencing with no prior in vitro expansion. Total naive CD8 T cells were sorted as viable CD3+ CD8+ CD45RO- cells from a couple of donors. This clone was observed a single time. Its antigen is still unknown. The TCR comes from a young man with hepatitis C virus infection. Material: naive CD8+ T cells sorted from blood.

Here the CDR3 reads CASSSSVFSTDTQYF. CDR3 sequence (DNA): TGTGCCAGCAGTTCGTCCGTATTCAGCACAGATACGCAGTATTTT. V gene TRBV28 combines with J gene TRBJ2-3; D unclear. The CDR3 sequence is 15 residues long. V lost 4 bases, J lost 0 bases, and 11 bases lay in between. Germline CDR1 and CDR2: MDHEN and SYDVKM.